This entry describes one T cell receptor (beta chain). This record comes from a study of blood T cell repertoires in COVID-19. Whole-study context: The study drew acute and convalescent COVID-19 samples from the United States, Italy and Spain. PBMCs, B-cell-depleted T cells, or T cells provided the cDNA or gDNA that made up the material.

CDR1 is MGHRA, CDR2 YSYEKL, per germline. Trimming stripped 5 bases from V and 8 bases from J, with 16 bases between. This CDR3 has 14 amino acids. Libraries were prepared by immunoSEQ multiplex PCR; TCRdb keeps only in-frame clonotypes and omits some of them. This sample has 220,000 or so clones, with approximately 84% found just once. The rearrangement joins TRBV4-1 to TRBJ2-1; TRBD1 is a possible D gene (6 bases). The sample taken for sequencing was peripheral blood. The source of this sequence is a woman in her 30s who had recovered from COVID-19. The CDR3 protein is CASSAEGVYDEQFF. CDR3 nucleotides: TGCGCCAGCAGCGCCGAGGGGGTTTATGATGAGCAGTTCTTC.